This T cell receptor beta chain derives from a study of blood T cell repertoires in COVID-19. This CDR3 is built from 12 residues. The V gene's germline CDR1 is ENHRY and CDR2 SYGVKD. Between the trimmed V and J ends, which lost 3 bases and 6 bases, there was a span of 3 bases. Assay used: immunoSEQ multiplex PCR; TCRdb lists only in-frame clones, some missing. The data show under 200,000 clones, 85% to 90% seen once. This clone was observed once. The chain carries TRBV10-3 and TRBJ1-6, with D hard to call. This receptor was identified in a man between 35 and 55 years old with active or convalescent COVID-19. The specimen sequenced was peripheral blood. The CDR3 nucleotides read TGTGCCATCAGTGACAGTAATTCACCCCTCCACTTT. Translated, it gives CAISDSNSPLHF.